The rows below give T cell receptor beta chains drawn from one sample of a study of shared clonotypes between healthy human individuals. Sequencing was performed with immunoSEQ multiplex PCR; in TCRdb, only in-frame clones are kept and a portion is missing. This table has around 700,000 clones, around 72% appearing once. Sequencing used memory CD4+ T cells sorted from blood. Receptors were obtained from a woman aged 25 to 39 in good health. The CDR3 runs from the conserved cysteine through the conserved F or W. A D gene is named only where the DNA matches it firmly. Clone size is shown for a subset of rows, as once, few, many or a class of expanded clone.

j_call | clone_size | d_call | v_call | cdr3_nt | cdr3_aa
TRBJ2-3 | NA | NA | TRBV18 | TGTGCCAGCTCACCGGTCAACAGGGGAGGAGGTACAACGCAGTATTTT | CASSPVNRGGGTTQYF
TRBJ1-5 | NA | NA | TRBV7-2 | TGTGCCAGCAGCCAGGACACCCTTAGCAATCAGCCCCAGCATTTT | CASSQDTLSNQPQHF
TRBJ1-4 | once | NA | TRBV19 | TGTGCCAGTAGTATTTGGCAGGCTAATGAAAAACTGTTTTTT | CASSIWQANEKLFF
TRBJ2-7 | NA | TRBD1 | TRBV6-1 | TGTGCCAGCACCCTAAGGACAGGCCATGCCTACGAGCAGTACTTC | CASTLRTGHAYEQYF
TRBJ2-7 | few | NA | TRBV7-9 | TGTGCCAGCAGCTTACCCAGCGGCTACGAGCAGTACTTC | CASSLPSGYEQYF
TRBJ2-1 | few | NA | TRBV25-1 | TGTGCCAGCAGTGAATCAAGACTTAAAGGCGATGAGCAGTTCTTC | CASSESRLKGDEQFF
TRBJ2-7 | NA | TRBD2 | TRBV9 | TGTGCCAGCAGCCCCCGGACTAGCGCCCTCTACGAGCAGTACTTC | CASSPRTSALYEQYF
TRBJ1-2 | NA | NA | TRBV2 | TGTGCCAGCAGTGAAGGGACGGAAAACTATGGCTACACCTTC | CASSEGTENYGYTF
TRBJ2-1 | NA | TRBD2 | TRBV6-1 | TGTGCCAGCACCTTAGCGGGAGGGTACGGTGAGCAGTTCTTC | CASTLAGGYGEQFF
TRBJ2-7 | NA | NA | TRBV28 | TGTGCCAGCAGCCCCACCCAAGGCTACGGTTACGAGCAGTACTTC | CASSPTQGYGYEQYF
TRBJ2-1 | NA | NA | TRBV7-9 | TGTGCCAGCAGCTTCCTGTCAGGGAATGAGCAGTTCTTC | CASSFLSGNEQFF
TRBJ2-5 | NA | NA | TRBV11-2 | TGTGCCAGCAGCTTAGGCCCTATATTCGGGGAGACCCAGTACTTC | CASSLGPIFGETQYF
TRBJ1-5 | few | NA | TRBV6-5 | TGTGCCAGCAGCCGGACGGGGTTAGGTCAGCCCCAGCATTTT | CASSRTGLGQPQHF
TRBJ1-5 | NA | NA | TRBV19 | TGTGCCAGTAGGCCAAGGGACGGTCCGGCTAATCAGCCCCAGCATTTT | CASRPRDGPANQPQHF
TRBJ2-5 | NA | NA | TRBV25-1 | TGTGCCAGCAGTGGGCAGGGGTTGGAGACCCAGTACTTC | CASSGQGLETQYF
TRBJ1-5 | NA | NA | TRBV27 | TGTGCCAGCAGTTTATCCACCGGGGGCTATAGCAATCAGCCCCAGCATTTT | CASSLSTGGYSNQPQHF